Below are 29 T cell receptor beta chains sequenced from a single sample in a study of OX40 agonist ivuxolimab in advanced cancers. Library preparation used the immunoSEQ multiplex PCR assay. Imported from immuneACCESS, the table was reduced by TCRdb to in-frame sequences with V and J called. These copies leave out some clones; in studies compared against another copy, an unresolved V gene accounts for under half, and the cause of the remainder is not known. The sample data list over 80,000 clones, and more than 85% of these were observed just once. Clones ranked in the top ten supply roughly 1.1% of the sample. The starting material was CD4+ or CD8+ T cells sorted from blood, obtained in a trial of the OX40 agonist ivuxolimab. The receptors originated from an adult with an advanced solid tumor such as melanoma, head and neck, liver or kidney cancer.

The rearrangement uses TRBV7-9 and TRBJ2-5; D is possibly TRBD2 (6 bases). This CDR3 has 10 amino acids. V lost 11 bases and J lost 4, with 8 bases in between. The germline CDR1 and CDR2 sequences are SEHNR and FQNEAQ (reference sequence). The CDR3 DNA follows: TGTGCCCACGGGGGAGAGACCCAGTACTTC. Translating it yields CAHGGETQYF.

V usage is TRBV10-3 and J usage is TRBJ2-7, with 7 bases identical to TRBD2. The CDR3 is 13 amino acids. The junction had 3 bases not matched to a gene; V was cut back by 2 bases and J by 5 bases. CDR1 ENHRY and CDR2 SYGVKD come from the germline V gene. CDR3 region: CAISEGGVDEQYF. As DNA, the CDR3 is TGTGCCATCAGTGAGGGGGGGGTGGACGAGCAGTACTTC.

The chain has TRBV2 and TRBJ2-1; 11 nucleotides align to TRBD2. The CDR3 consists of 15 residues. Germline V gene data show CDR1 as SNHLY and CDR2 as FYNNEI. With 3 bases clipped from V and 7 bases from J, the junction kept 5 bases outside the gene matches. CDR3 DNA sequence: TGTGCCAGCAGTGATTTAGCGGGAGGGCGAAATGAGCAGTTCTTC. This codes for CASSDLAGGRNEQFF.

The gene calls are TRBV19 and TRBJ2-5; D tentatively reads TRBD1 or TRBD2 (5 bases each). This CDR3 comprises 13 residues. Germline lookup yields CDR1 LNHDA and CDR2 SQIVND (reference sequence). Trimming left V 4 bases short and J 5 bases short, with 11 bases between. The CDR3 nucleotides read TGTGCCAGTAGTACCACGAGGGGTGAGACCCAGTACTTC. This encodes CASSTTRGETQYF.

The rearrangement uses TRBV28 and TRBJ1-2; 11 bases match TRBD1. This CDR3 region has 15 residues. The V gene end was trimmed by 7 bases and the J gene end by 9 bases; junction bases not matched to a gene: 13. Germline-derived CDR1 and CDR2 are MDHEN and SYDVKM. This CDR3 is CASTPFGQGALSYTF. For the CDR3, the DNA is TGTGCCAGCACCCCCTTTGGACAGGGGGCGTTGAGCTACACCTTC.

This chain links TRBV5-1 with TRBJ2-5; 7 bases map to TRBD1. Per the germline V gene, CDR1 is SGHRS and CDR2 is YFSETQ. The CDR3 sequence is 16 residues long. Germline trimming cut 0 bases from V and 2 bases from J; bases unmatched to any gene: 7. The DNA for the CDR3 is TGCGCCAGCAGCTTGGAGCTCAGGGGGTATCAAGAGACCCAGTACTTC. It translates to CASSLELRGYQETQYF.

This CDR3 is CASSAYPDLNEQFF. The CDR3 nucleotides are TGTGCCAGCAGTGCCTACCCGGACCTAAATGAGCAGTTCTTC. The chain recombines TRBV6-4 with TRBJ2-1; D not resolved. The CDR3 spans 14 residues. Germline lookup yields CDR1 MRHNA and CDR2 SNTAGT. The V end was cut by 4 bases, the J end by 7 bases, with 14 bases between.

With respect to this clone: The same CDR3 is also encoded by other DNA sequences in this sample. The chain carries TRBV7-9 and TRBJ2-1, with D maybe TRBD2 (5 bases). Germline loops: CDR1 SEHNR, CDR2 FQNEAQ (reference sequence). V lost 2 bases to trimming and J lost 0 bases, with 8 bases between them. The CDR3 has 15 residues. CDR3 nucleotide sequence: TGTGCCAGCAGCTTATCTGGGAGCTCCTACAATGAGCAGTTCTTC. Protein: CASSLSGSSYNEQFF.

CDR3 in amino acids: CASSFDSSSYEQYF. The CDR3 region has the DNA TGTGCCAGCAGCTTCGACAGCAGCTCCTACGAGCAGTACTTC. The chain combines TRBV7-6 with TRBJ2-7; TRBD1 might be the D (5 bases). Germline assignment: CDR1 SGHVS and CDR2 FNYEAQ. CDR3 length equals 14 residues. V lost 3 bases, J lost 0 bases, and 9 bases lay in between.

The CDR3 nucleotides are TGTGCCAGCAGTTTGGTTCACTATTCCGGGGGAGTAAATTCACCCCTCCACTTT. This codes for CASSLVHYSGGVNSPLHF. The rearrangement uses TRBV28 and TRBJ1-6; a weak D match, TRBD1 (5 bases). The V end was cut by 3 bases, the J end by 7 bases, with 22 bases between. Looked up from germline, CDR1 is MDHEN and CDR2 is SYDVKM. The CDR3 totals 18 residues.

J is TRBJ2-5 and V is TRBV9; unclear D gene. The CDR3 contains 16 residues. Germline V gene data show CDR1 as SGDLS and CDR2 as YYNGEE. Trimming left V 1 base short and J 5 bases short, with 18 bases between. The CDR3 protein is CASSVLQDSNEETQYF. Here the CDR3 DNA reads TGTGCCAGCAGCGTACTCCAGGATAGCAATGAGGAGACCCAGTACTTC.

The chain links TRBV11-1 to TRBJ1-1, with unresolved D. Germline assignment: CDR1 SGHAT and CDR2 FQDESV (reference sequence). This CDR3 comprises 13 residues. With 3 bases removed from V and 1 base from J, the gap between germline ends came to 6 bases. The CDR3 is CASSFQRNTEAFF. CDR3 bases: TGTGCCAGCAGCTTCCAGAGGAACACTGAAGCTTTCTTT.

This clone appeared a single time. The CDR3 coding sequence is TGTGCCAGCAGCTCAACGGGGGTCGGCGAGCAGTACTTC. It yields the protein CASSSTGVGEQYF. The chain uses TRBV5-5 and TRBJ2-7; maybe TRBD2 (6 bases). This CDR3 contains 13 residues. Trimming removed 3 bases from V and 6 bases from J, with 13 bases in between. Per germline, CDR1 SGHKS and CDR2 YYEKEE (reference sequence).

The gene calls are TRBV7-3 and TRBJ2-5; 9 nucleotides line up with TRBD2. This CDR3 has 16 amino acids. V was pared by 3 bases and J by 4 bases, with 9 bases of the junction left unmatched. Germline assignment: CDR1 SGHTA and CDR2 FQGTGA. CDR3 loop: CASSFPAGGPGETQYF. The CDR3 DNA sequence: TGTGCCAGCAGCTTTCCTGCGGGAGGGCCAGGAGAGACCCAGTACTTC.

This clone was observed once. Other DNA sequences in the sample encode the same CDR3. The CDR3 sequence is CSVEGGSNTGELFF. The DNA of the CDR3 is TGCAGCGTTGAAGGCGGGTCGAACACCGGGGAGCTGTTTTTT. The chain joins TRBV29-1 to TRBJ2-2; D may be TRBD2 (5 bases). The V gene's germline CDR1 is SQVTM and CDR2 ANQGSEA. The CDR3 runs to 14 residues. The V gene lost 1 base and the J gene lost 0 bases, with 6 bases spanning the gap.

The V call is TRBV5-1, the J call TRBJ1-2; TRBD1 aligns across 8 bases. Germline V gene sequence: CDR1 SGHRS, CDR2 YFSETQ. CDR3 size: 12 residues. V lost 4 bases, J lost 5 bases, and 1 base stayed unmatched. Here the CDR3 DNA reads TGCGCCAGCAGCGGACAGGGATATGGCTACACCTTC. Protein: CASSGQGYGYTF.

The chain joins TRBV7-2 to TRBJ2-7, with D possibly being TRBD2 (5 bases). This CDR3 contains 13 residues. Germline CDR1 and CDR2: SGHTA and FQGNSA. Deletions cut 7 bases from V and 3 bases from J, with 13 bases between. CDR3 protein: CASTTGLDYEQYF. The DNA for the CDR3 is TGTGCCAGCACCACCGGACTCGACTACGAGCAGTACTTC.

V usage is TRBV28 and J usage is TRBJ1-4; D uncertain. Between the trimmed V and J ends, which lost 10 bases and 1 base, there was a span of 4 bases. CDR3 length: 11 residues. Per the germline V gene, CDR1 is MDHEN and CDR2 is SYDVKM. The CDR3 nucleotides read TGTGCCACACAAACTAATGAAAAACTGTTTTTT. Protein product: CATQTNEKLFF. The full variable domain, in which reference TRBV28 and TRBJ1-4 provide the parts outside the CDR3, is DVKVTQSSRYLVKRTGEKVFLECVQDMDHENMFWYRQDPGLGLRLIYFSYDVKMKEKGDIPEGYSVSREKKERFSLILESASTNQTSMYLCATQTNEKLFFGSGTQLSVL.

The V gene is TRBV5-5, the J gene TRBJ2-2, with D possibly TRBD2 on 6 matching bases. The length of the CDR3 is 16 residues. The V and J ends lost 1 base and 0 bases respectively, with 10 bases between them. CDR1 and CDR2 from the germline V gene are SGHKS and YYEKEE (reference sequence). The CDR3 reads CASSLMRGTNTGELFF. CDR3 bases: TGTGCCAGCAGCTTGATGCGGGGAACGAACACCGGGGAGCTGTTTTTT. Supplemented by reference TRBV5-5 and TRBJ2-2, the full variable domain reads DAGVTQSPTHLIKTRGQQVTLRCSPISGHKSVSWYQQVLGQGPQFIFQYYEKEERGRGNFPDRFSARQFPNYSSELNVNALLLGDSALYLCASSLMRGTNTGELFFGEGSRLTVL.

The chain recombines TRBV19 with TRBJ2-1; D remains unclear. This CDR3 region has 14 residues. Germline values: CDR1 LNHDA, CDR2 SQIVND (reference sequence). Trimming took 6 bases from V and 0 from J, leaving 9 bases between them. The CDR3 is CASSLMSSYNEQFF. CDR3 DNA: TGTGCCAGTAGCCTCATGAGCTCCTACAATGAGCAGTTCTTC.

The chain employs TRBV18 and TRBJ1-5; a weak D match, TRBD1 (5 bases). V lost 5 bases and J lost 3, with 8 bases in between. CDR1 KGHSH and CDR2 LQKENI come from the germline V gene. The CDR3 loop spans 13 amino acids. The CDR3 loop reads CASSSTVNQPQHF. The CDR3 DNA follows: TGTGCCAGCTCATCGACAGTCAATCAGCCCCAGCATTTT.

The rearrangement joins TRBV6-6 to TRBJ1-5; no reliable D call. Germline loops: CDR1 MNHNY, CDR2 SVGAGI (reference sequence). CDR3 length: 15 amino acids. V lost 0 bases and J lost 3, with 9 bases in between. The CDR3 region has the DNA TGTGCCAGCAGTTACTCGATTCCCTCCAATCAGCCCCAGCATTTT. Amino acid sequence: CASSYSIPSNQPQHF.

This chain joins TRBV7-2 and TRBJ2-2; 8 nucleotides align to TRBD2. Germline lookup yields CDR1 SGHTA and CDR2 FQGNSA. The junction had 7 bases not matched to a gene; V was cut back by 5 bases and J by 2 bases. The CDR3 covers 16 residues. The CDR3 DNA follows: TGTGCCAGCAGCAGGACTCTAGCGGGTAACACCGGGGAGCTGTTTTTT. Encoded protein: CASSRTLAGNTGELFF. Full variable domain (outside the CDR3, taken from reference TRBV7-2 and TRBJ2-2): GAGVSQSPSNKVTEKGKDVELRCDPISGHTALYWYRQSLGQGLEFLIYFQGNSAPDKSGLPSDRFSAERTGGSVSTLTIQRTQQEDSAVYLCASSRTLAGNTGELFFGEGSRLTVL.

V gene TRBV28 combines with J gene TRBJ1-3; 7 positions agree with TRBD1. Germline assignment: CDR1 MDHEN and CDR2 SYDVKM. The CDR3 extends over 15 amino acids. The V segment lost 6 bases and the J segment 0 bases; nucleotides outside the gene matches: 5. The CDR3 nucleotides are TGTGCCAGCAGACCAGGGACAGCCTCTGGAAACACCATATATTTT. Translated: CASRPGTASGNTIYF.

The CDR3, as DNA: TGTGCCAGCAGTGAGGCTAGCGTGGGTACGCAGTATTTT. It translates to CASSEASVGTQYF. The gene calls are TRBV6-4 and TRBJ2-3; possibly TRBD2 for D (6 bases). The ends were cut back, 3 bases at V and 8 bases at J, with 12 bases in the middle. The CDR3 is 13 residues long. CDR1 and CDR2 (germline): MRHNA, SNTAGT.

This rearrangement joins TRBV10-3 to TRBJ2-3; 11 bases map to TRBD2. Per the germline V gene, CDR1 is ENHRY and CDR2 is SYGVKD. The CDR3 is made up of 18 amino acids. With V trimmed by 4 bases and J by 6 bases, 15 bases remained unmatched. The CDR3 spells CAISVRGIAGGPGDTQYF. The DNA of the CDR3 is TGTGCCATCAGTGTTCGAGGGATAGCGGGAGGGCCGGGTGATACGCAGTATTTT.

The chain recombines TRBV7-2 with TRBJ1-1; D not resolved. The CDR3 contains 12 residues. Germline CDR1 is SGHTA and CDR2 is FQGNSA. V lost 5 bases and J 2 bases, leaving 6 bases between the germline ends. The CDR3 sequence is CASSAENTEAFF. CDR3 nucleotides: TGTGCCAGCAGCGCCGAAAACACTGAAGCTTTCTTT.

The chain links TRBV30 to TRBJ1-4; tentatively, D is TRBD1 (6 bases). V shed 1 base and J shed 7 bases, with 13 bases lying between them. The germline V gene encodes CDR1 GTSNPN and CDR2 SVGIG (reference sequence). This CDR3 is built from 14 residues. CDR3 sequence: CAWSALQGFEKLFF. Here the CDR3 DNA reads TGTGCCTGGAGTGCCCTACAGGGCTTTGAAAAACTGTTTTTT.

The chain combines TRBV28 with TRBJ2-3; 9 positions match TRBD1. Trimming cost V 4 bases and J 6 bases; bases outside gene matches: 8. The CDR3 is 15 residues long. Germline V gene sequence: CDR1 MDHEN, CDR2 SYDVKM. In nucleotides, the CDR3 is TGTGCCAGCAGTTCGGCTGCCGGACAGGGGGATACGCAGTATTTT. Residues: CASSSAAGQGDTQYF.